The source of this TCR beta chain is a study of blood T cell repertoires in COVID-19. Across about two dozen US areas, participants ranged in age from about 18 to 100 years. Authors' methods: Reference gene primer amplification gave nucleated cell count estimates. Data came from immunoSEQ multiplex PCR; TCRdb stores just in-frame clones and leaves some out. V, J and clone size are those of that table, while D and trimming were read from the DNA. The profile shows about 270,000 clones, 85% to 90% of them singletons. CDR1 MNHEY and CDR2 SVGAGI come from the germline V gene. CDR3 length: 14 amino acids. V shed 5 bases, J shed 2 bases, and the junction held 5 bases outside the gene matches.

Material: PBMCs or T cells enriched from blood (not recorded which). This receptor was taken from a woman under 40 with acute COVID-19. V gene TRBV6-5 combines with J gene TRBJ1-1; 7 nucleotides agree with TRBD1. In DNA, the CDR3 is TGTGCCAGCAGTACTGGGACAGTTAACACTGAAGCTTTCTTT. It is translated as CASSTGTVNTEAFF.